The clone carrying this T cell receptor (beta chain) was seen only a few times. The source of the sample is a study of blood T cell repertoires in COVID-19. In the original workflow: From reference gene primer amplification, estimates of nucleated cell counts were derived. The table came from immunoSEQ multiplex PCR; TCRdb's copy has only in-frame clones and leaves some out. V, J and clone size are taken as reported in that table, and D and trimming were inferred from the DNA itself. The table shows 70,000 to 95,000 clones, with roughly 89% occurring only once. The CDR3 has 16 residues. Germline loops: CDR1 SGHTA, CDR2 FQGTGA. V shed 0 bases, J shed 10 bases, and the junction held 5 bases outside the gene matches.

The chain is built from TRBV7-3 and TRBJ1-6; TRBD1 agrees at 11 bases. Sequenced: peripheral blood. The sequence was collected from a man in his fifties with acute or convalescent COVID-19. CDR3 DNA sequence: TGTGCCAGCAGCTTAACAAGCGGGACAGGGGGATCACCCCTCCACTTT. Translation: CASSLTSGTGGSPLHF.